What follows are 23 T cell receptor beta chains derived from one specimen sequenced in a study of memory CD4+ T cells and cytomegalovirus serostatus. Measured with immunoSEQ multiplex PCR; TCRdb has only the in-frame clones, and not every one. This sample has some 54,000 clones; approximately 80% occur once, and the top ten carry roughly 1.4%. Single viable CD3+CD4+CD8-CD45RO+ cells were sorted as the memory CD4+ T cells. Material for sequencing was memory CD4+ T cells from blood. Receptor source: an adult in good health and CMV-seropositive.

The rearrangement links TRBV28 to TRBJ1-1, with TRBD1 matching over 9 bases. Germline CDR1 and CDR2: MDHEN and SYDVKM. The CDR3 contains 15 residues. Trimming removed 6 bases from V and 1 base from J; junction bases left unmatched: 6. The CDR3 loop is CASRNRGRRNTEAFF. As DNA, the CDR3 is TGTGCCAGCAGAAACAGGGGGCGCAGGAACACTGAAGCTTTCTTT.

This chain uses TRBV4-1 with TRBJ2-7; D remains unclear. CDR1 and CDR2 from the germline V gene are MGHRA and YSYEKL. Trimming stripped 2 bases from V and 5 bases from J, with 10 bases between. This CDR3 is 13 amino acids long. CDR3 region: CASSQTRWNEQYF. Here the CDR3 DNA reads TGCGCCAGCAGCCAAACCAGGTGGAACGAGCAGTACTTC.

The chain recombines TRBV30 with TRBJ1-3; tentatively, D is TRBD1 (6 bases). The CDR3 is 14 amino acids. Trimming removed 7 bases at V and 0 bases at J, with 13 bases between. Germline CDR1 reads GTSNPN; CDR2 reads SVGIG (reference sequence). CDR3 in DNA: TGTGCCTCAAGAGTAGGGGGCTCTGGAAACACCATATATTTT. It specifies CASRVGGSGNTIYF.

The chain joins TRBV9 to TRBJ1-6, with TRBD1 matching over 8 bases. Germline V gene lookup returns CDR1 SGDLS and CDR2 YYNGEE. Losses at the gene ends were 1 base for V and 7 bases for J; bases not matched to a gene: 4. This CDR3 is 15 amino acids long. Here the CDR3 DNA reads TGTGCCAGCAGCGTACAGACAGGGGACAATTCACCCCTCCACTTT. The encoded protein is CASSVQTGDNSPLHF.

V and J are TRBV28 and TRBJ1-1, with D unclear. The CDR3 loop spans 15 amino acids. V lost 7 bases, J lost 1 base, and 16 bases lay in between. Germline values: CDR1 MDHEN, CDR2 SYDVKM. The CDR3 DNA sequence: TGTGCCAGCACTAGCGGTTGGAGAGGGAACACTGAAGCTTTCTTT. Amino acids: CASTSGWRGNTEAFF.

V and J are TRBV7-9 and TRBJ1-6; unclear D gene. Trimming took 7 bases from V and 4 from J, leaving 11 bases between them. CDR1 SEHNR and CDR2 FQNEAQ come from the germline V gene (reference sequence). The CDR3 runs to 14 residues. CDR3: CASTAGAYNSPLHF. The CDR3 nucleotides read TGTGCCAGCACGGCAGGAGCATATAATTCACCCCTCCACTTT.

On this clone: The junction departs from the called germline gene at one end, perhaps through a read error. The V gene is TRBV29-1, the J gene TRBJ2-3; 7 nucleotides line up with TRBD2. Germline lookup yields CDR1 SQVTM and CDR2 ANQGSEA. The CDR3 is made up of 16 amino acids. As DNA, the CDR3 is TGCAGCGTTGAGGGGGTTCAGCGGGACCCCACATATACGCAGTATTTT. Amino acid sequence: CSVEGVQRDPTYTQYF.

The CDR3 DNA is TGTGCCAGCAGTTCGAGGACAGGGGCTTTTTCCTACGAGCAGTACTTC. Amino acids: CASSSRTGAFSYEQYF. V gene TRBV6-5 combines with J gene TRBJ2-7; 9 bases are shared with TRBD1. From germline, CDR1 is MNHEY and CDR2 SVGAGI. V lost 4 bases to trimming and J lost 1 base; unmatched junction nucleotides: 8. The CDR3 sequence is 16 residues long.

V usage is TRBV18 and J usage is TRBJ1-4; 12 bases are shared with TRBD1. CDR3 size: 17 residues. V was pared by 3 bases and J by 5 bases, with 7 bases of the junction left unmatched. CDR1 is KGHSH, CDR2 LQKENI, per germline. In nucleotides, the CDR3 is TGTGCCAGCTCACCTCGGGGACAGGGGGCGCCGAATGAAAAACTGTTTTTT. Protein: CASSPRGQGAPNEKLFF.

V is TRBV6-6 and J is TRBJ2-5; no clear D. Matching the DNA end better, TRBJ2-7 makes the J call doubtful. From germline, CDR1 is MNHNY and CDR2 SVGAGI (reference sequence). This CDR3 comprises 12 residues. The CDR3, as DNA: TGTGCCAGCAGTTATGTGAGTTCCGAGCAGTACTTC. Protein: CASSYVSSEQYF.

This clone was recorded a few times. The same CDR3 arises from other DNA sequences in this sample as well. The chain carries TRBV6-5 and TRBJ1-2; a possible D gene is TRBD1 (5 bases). Germline V gene data show CDR1 as MNHEY and CDR2 as SVGAGI. The CDR3 runs 13 residues. V was trimmed by 6 bases and J by 4 bases, leaving 12 bases between them. CDR3 amino acids: CASSPGPIYGYTF. DNA for the CDR3: TGTGCCAGCAGCCCGGGGCCTATCTATGGCTACACCTTC.

This clone was observed a handful of times. V and J are TRBV6-1 and TRBJ2-1, with D possibly matching TRBD2 (5 bases). The V and J ends lost 4 bases and 7 bases respectively, with 14 bases between them. Germline values: CDR1 MNHNS, CDR2 SASEGT. The CDR3 covers 14 residues. The CDR3 spells CASSGLPEVNEQFF. In nucleotides, the CDR3 is TGTGCCAGCAGTGGACTACCGGAAGTTAATGAGCAGTTCTTC.

V usage is TRBV2 and J usage is TRBJ2-1, with D possibly being TRBD1 (6 bases). Germline CDR1 and CDR2: SNHLY and FYNNEI. The CDR3 spans 13 residues. Trimming left V 7 bases short and J 4 bases short, with 11 bases between. The CDR3 DNA is TGTGCCAGCACACAGGGAGATTACAATGAGCAGTTCTTC. Its translation is CASTQGDYNEQFF.

The rearrangement links TRBV6-6 to TRBJ2-3, with D possibly matching TRBD1 (6 bases). V lost 6 bases and J lost 5, with 12 bases in between. CDR3 length equals 13 residues. CDR1 is MNHNY, CDR2 SVGAGI, per germline (reference sequence). CDR3 in DNA: TGTGCCAGCAGCTCCAGGGGACGAGATACGCAGTATTTT. Protein: CASSSRGRDTQYF.

The chain joins TRBV2 to TRBJ2-1; 7 nucleotides line up with TRBD2. The CDR3 covers 10 residues. CDR1 is SNHLY and CDR2 is FYNNEI in the germline V gene. V was clipped by 8 bases and J by 9 bases; unmatched bases: 1. In nucleotides, the CDR3 is TGTGCCAGCTCGGGAGGTGAGCAGTTCTTC. Protein sequence: CASSGGEQFF. The full variable domain, its missing parts supplied by reference TRBV2 and TRBJ2-1, is EPEVTQTPSHQVTQMGQEVILRCVPISNHLYFYWYRQILGQKVEFLVSFYNNEISEKSEIFDDQFSVERPDGSNFTLKIRSTKLEDSAMYFCASSGGEQFFGPGTRLTVL.

This chain links TRBV6-1 with TRBJ2-7; 7 bases match TRBD1. The V gene's germline CDR1 is MNHNS and CDR2 SASEGT. The CDR3 is 14 residues long. The ends lost 6 bases at V and 3 bases at J; junction bases unmatched: 8. CDR3 in DNA: TGTGCCAGCAGGCTGACTTACAGGGGCTACGAGCAGTACTTC. This sequence encodes CASRLTYRGYEQYF.

The chain carries TRBV28 and TRBJ2-5; D is perhaps TRBD2 (6 bases). Germline V gene sequence: CDR1 MDHEN, CDR2 SYDVKM. Deletions cut 8 bases from V and 4 bases from J, with 20 bases between. The CDR3 totals 15 residues. The CDR3 spells CASHPGRTFLETQYF. DNA of the CDR3: TGTGCCAGCCACCCTGGGAGGACCTTTCTAGAGACCCAGTACTTC.

This chain links TRBV5-1 with TRBJ2-5, with 7 positions matching TRBD1. Trimming removed 4 bases from V and 3 bases from J; junction bases left unmatched: 6. Germline assignment: CDR1 SGHRS and CDR2 YFSETQ. The CDR3 totals 14 residues. The CDR3 sequence is CASSVGTAKETQYF. CDR3 nucleotides: TGCGCCAGCAGCGTCGGGACAGCTAAAGAGACCCAGTACTTC. The full variable domain, with the rest looked up from reference TRBV5-1 and TRBJ2-5, is KAGVTQTPRYLIKTRGQQVTLSCSPISGHRSVSWYQQTPGQGLQFLFEYFSETQRNKGNFPGRFSGRQFSNSRSEMNVSTLELGDSALYLCASSVGTAKETQYFGPGTRLLVL.

The chain carries TRBV30 and TRBJ2-1; TRBD2 aligns across 12 bases. This CDR3 is built from 15 residues. Germline V CDR1 and CDR2: GTSNPN, SVGIG (reference sequence). Trimming removed 4 bases from V and 5 bases from J; junction bases left unmatched: 6. This CDR3 reads CAWIRSSGRDNEQFF. In DNA form, the CDR3 reads TGTGCCTGGATAAGGTCTAGCGGGAGGGACAATGAGCAGTTCTTC.

The CDR3 bases are TGTGCCAGCAGCGTAAGGGAAGGTATCACCGGGGAGCTGTTTTTT. Amino acids: CASSVREGITGELFF. The V gene is TRBV9, the J gene TRBJ2-2; D is unclear. CDR1 is SGDLS, CDR2 YYNGEE, per germline. V lost 1 base, J lost 4 bases, and 11 bases lay in between. The CDR3 sequence is 15 residues long. Filled out from reference TRBV9 and TRBJ2-2, the complete variable domain reads DSGVTQTPKHLITATGQRVTLRCSPRSGDLSVYWYQQSLDQGLQFLIQYYNGEERAKGNILERFSAQQFPDLHSELNLSSLELGDSALYFCASSVREGITGELFFGEGSRLTVL.

The V gene is TRBV28, the J gene TRBJ1-1; no definite D call. Germline CDR1 reads MDHEN; CDR2 reads SYDVKM. This CDR3 is 15 amino acids long. The V and J ends lost 3 bases and 0 bases respectively, with 11 bases between them. This chain's CDR3 is CASSFRAAMNTEAFF. Written as DNA, the CDR3 is TGTGCCAGCAGTTTTCGGGCAGCTATGAACACTGAAGCTTTCTTT. Full variable domain (rest looked up from reference TRBV28 and TRBJ1-1): DVKVTQSSRYLVKRTGEKVFLECVQDMDHENMFWYRQDPGLGLRLIYFSYDVKMKEKGDIPEGYSVSREKKERFSLILESASTNQTSMYLCASSFRAAMNTEAFFGQGTRLTVV.

This clone has a single count. The rearrangement uses TRBV11-1 and TRBJ2-1, with 14 nucleotides matching TRBD2. Unmatched junction bases numbered 2, after V lost 0 bases and J lost 7 bases. Germline CDR1 is SGHAT and CDR2 is FQDESV (reference sequence). The CDR3 is made up of 16 amino acids. The CDR3 nucleotides read TGTGCCAGCAGCTTAGCGGGACTAGCGGGAGTTAATGAGCAGTTCTTC. Protein sequence: CASSLAGLAGVNEQFF. Full variable domain (outside the CDR3, taken from reference TRBV11-1 and TRBJ2-1): EAEVAQSPRYKITEKSQAVAFWCDPISGHATLYWYRQILGQGPELLVQFQDESVVDDSQLPKDRFSAERLKGVDSTLKIQPAELGDSAMYLCASSLAGLAGVNEQFFGPGTRLTVL.

The rearrangement links TRBV11-3 to TRBJ2-2, with D possibly TRBD2 on 5 matching bases. There are 12 residues in the CDR3. The V and J ends lost 6 bases and 3 bases respectively, with 5 bases between them. From germline, CDR1 is SGHNT and CDR2 YENEEA. As DNA, the CDR3 is TGTGCCAGCAGACTAGACACCGGGGAGCTGTTTTTT. Amino acid sequence: CASRLDTGELFF.